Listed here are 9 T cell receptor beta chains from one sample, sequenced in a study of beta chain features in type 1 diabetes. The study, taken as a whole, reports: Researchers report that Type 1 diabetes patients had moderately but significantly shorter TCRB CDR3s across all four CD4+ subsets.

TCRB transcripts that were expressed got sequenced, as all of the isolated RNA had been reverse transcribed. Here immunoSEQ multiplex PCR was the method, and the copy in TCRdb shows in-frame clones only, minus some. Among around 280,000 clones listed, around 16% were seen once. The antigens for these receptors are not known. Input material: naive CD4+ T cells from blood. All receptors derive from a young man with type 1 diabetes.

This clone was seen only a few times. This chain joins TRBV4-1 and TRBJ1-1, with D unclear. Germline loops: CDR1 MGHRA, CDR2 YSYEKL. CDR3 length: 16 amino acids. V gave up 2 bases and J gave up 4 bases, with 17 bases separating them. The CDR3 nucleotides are TGCGCCAGCAGCCAACCCTTCGTAGGACTGCTCACTGAAGCTTTCTTT. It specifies CASSQPFVGLLTEAFF.

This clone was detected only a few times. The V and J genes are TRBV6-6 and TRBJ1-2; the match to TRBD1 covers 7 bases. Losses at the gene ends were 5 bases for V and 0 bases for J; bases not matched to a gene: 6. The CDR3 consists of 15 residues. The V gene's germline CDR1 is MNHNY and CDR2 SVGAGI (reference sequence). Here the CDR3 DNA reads TGTGCCAGCAGTCGGCGGGACAGCACTAACTATGGCTACACCTTC. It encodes CASSRRDSTNYGYTF.

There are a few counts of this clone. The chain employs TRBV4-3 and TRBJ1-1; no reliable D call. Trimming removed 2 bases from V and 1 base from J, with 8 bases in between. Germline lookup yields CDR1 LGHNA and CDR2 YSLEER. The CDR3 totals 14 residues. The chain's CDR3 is CASSQSRENTEAFF. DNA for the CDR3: TGCGCCAGCAGCCAATCTCGGGAGAACACTGAAGCTTTCTTT.

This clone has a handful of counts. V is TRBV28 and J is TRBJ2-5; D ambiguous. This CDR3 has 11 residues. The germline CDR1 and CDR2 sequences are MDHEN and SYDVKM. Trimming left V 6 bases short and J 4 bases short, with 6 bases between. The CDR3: CASRIGETQYF. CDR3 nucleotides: TGTGCCAGCAGGATCGGAGAGACCCAGTACTTC.

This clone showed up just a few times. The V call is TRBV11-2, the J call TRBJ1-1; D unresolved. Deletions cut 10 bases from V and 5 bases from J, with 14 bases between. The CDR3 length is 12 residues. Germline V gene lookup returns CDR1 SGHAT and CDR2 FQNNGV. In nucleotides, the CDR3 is TGTGCCATTGCGGCTCGCGGGACTGAAGCTTTCTTT. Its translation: CAIAARGTEAFF.

Here the CDR3 reads CASSPWDRGNGYTF. CDR3 coding DNA: TGTGCCAGCAGTCCGTGGGATAGGGGCAACGGCTACACCTTC. J is TRBJ1-2 and V is TRBV27; maybe TRBD1 (5 bases). Trimming took 5 bases from V and 8 from J, leaving 18 bases between them. Germline lookup yields CDR1 MNHEY and CDR2 SMNVEV (reference sequence). The CDR3 extends over 14 amino acids.

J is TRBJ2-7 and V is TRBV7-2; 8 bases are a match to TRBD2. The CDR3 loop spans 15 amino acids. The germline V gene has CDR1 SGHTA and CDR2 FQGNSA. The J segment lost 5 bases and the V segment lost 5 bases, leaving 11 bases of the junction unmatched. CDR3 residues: CASSPVFGGADEQYF. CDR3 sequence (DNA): TGTGCCAGCAGCCCGGTGTTCGGGGGGGCCGACGAGCAGTACTTC.

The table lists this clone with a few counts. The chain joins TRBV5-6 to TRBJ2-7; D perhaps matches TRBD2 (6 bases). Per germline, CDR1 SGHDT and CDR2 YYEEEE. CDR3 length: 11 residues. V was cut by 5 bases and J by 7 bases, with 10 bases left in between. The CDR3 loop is CASRWGDEQYF. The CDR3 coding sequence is TGTGCCAGCAGATGGGGGGATGAGCAGTACTTC.

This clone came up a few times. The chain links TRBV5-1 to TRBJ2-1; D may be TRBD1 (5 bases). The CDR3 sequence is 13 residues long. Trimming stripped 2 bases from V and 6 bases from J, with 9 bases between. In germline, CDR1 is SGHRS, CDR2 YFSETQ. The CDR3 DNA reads TGCGCCAGCAGCTTTCAGGGCGTCAATGAGCAGTTCTTC. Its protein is CASSFQGVNEQFF.